The 21 T cell receptor beta chains reported below all come from one sample, sequenced in a study of T cell repertoires in cytomegalovirus infection. For these TCRs, the target antigens are not known. TCRdb used MiXCR to reprocess the reads, holding one entry per CDR3 protein. The table has about 310,000 distinct CDR3 sequences, just under 25% seen once; the top ten hold about 14%. Specimen: cultured PBMCs, collected from culture after CMV antigen stimulation. The receptors were gathered from a human donor in good health (CMV status not recorded). Some clones in this sample may be carry-over from other donors' samples.

The J gene is TRBJ2-3, the V gene TRBV12-3 or TRBV12-4; 10 positions agree with TRBD2. The length of the CDR3 is 16 residues. With V trimmed by 2 bases and J by 3 bases, 5 bases remained unmatched. CDR3 coding DNA: TGTGCCAGCAGTTTATCCGGACTAGCGGCAACAGATACGCAGTATTTT. Translating it yields CASSLSGLAATDTQYF.

V and J are TRBV24-1 and TRBJ2-3; D is perhaps TRBD2 (6 bases). The V end was cut by 4 bases, the J end by 0 bases, with 13 bases between. This CDR3 spans 16 amino acids. The germline CDR1 and CDR2 sequences are KGHDR and SFDVKD. The CDR3 is CATSDHSGASTDTQYF. The CDR3 bases are TGTGCCACCAGTGACCATAGCGGAGCTAGCACAGATACGCAGTATTTT.

The chain carries TRBV10-3 and TRBJ1-3; the D is unclear. Between the trimmed V and J ends, which lost 5 bases and 0 bases, there was a span of 5 bases. Germline CDR1 reads ENHRY; CDR2 reads SYGVKD. This CDR3 is built from 13 residues. The CDR3 nucleotides are TGTGCCATCAGTACGTACTCTGGAAACACCATATATTTT. Amino acids: CAISTYSGNTIYF.

The chain uses TRBV6-1 and TRBJ1-3; D gene uncertain. The CDR3 is 14 residues long. Germline CDR1 reads MNHNS; CDR2 reads SASEGT. V was clipped by 5 bases and J by 6 bases, with 14 bases between them. The CDR3 DNA reads as TGTGCCAGCAGTCCCCCGGGGATGATAAACACCATATATTTT. Its translation is CASSPPGMINTIYF.

Only a few counts were recorded for this clonotype. This rearrangement joins TRBV12-3 or TRBV12-4 to TRBJ2-1; D not certain. V shed 6 bases and J shed 5 bases, with 17 bases lying between them. The CDR3 has 15 amino acids. This CDR3 reads CASSLGSFEDNEQFF. DNA for the CDR3: TGTGCCAGCAGCCTGGGATCCTTTGAGGACAATGAGCAGTTCTTC.

This clonotype appeared a single time. The chain uses TRBV7-3 and TRBJ2-7, with D unclear. Trimming stripped 1 base from V and 4 bases from J, with 11 bases between. CDR1 is SGHTA and CDR2 is FQGTGA in the germline V gene. This CDR3 region has 14 residues. The CDR3 is CASSLSGYPYEQYF. The DNA of the CDR3 is TGTGCCAGCAGCTTAAGTGGCTACCCGTACGAGCAGTACTTC.

The rearrangement joins TRBV5-4 to TRBJ2-2; 10 nucleotides line up with TRBD1. This CDR3 contains 16 residues. J lost 5 bases, V lost 4 bases, and 8 bases had no gene match. Germline-derived CDR1 and CDR2 are SGHNT and YYREEE (reference sequence). For the CDR3, the DNA is TGTGCCAGCAGCCCGGCAGACAGGGGGCTAACCGGGGAGCTGTTTTTT. Amino acids: CASSPADRGLTGELFF.

The chain recombines TRBV20-1 with TRBJ2-7, with 9 bases that match TRBD2. The CDR3 runs 14 residues. Looked up from germline, CDR1 is DFQATT and CDR2 is SNEGSKA (reference sequence). Germline trimming cut 3 bases from V and 7 bases from J; bases unmatched to any gene: 10. This chain's CDR3 is CSASRLAGAGEQYF. The DNA for the CDR3 is TGCAGTGCTAGTCGATTAGCGGGAGCTGGGGAGCAGTACTTC.

This chain links TRBV11-2 with TRBJ2-6; D is uncertain. There are 13 residues in the CDR3. The V end was cut by 8 bases, the J end by 0 bases, with 5 bases between. CDR1 and CDR2 (germline): SGHAT, FQNNGV. CDR3 region: CASLFSGANVLTF. The CDR3 region has the DNA TGTGCCAGCCTCTTCTCTGGGGCCAACGTCCTGACTTTC.

This chain links TRBV29-1 with TRBJ2-7, with D tentatively TRBD2 (6 bases). CDR1 is SQVTM and CDR2 is ANQGSEA in the germline V gene. Trimming stripped 4 bases from V and 5 bases from J, with 12 bases between. The CDR3 extends over 12 amino acids. The DNA of the CDR3 is TGCAGCGTTGTTACGGGAGTAAACGAGCAGTACTTC. It codes for CSVVTGVNEQYF.

Only a few counts were recorded for this clonotype. The chain couples TRBV7-2 to TRBJ1-1; no definite D call. Trimming stripped 2 bases from V and 0 bases from J, with 13 bases between. This CDR3 has 16 residues. Per the germline V gene, CDR1 is SGHTA and CDR2 is FQGNSA. CDR3 sequence: CASSLKSWTLNTEAFF. As DNA, the CDR3 is TGTGCCAGCAGCTTAAAGTCCTGGACCCTGAACACTGAAGCTTTCTTT.

This clonotype was seen more than once but under ten times. The chain couples TRBV6-1 to TRBJ2-6, with D maybe TRBD2 (5 bases). CDR3 length: 15 amino acids. V lost 6 bases, J lost 0 bases, and 9 bases lay in between. The germline V gene has CDR1 MNHNS and CDR2 SASEGT. DNA for the CDR3: TGTGCCAGCAGCAGTACTAGCTCTGGGGCCAACGTCCTGACTTTC. It encodes CASSSTSSGANVLTF.

This clonotype was counted a few times. V and J are TRBV6-6 and TRBJ1-5, with unresolved D. Germline loops: CDR1 MNHNY, CDR2 SVGAGI (reference sequence). The CDR3 is 14 amino acids. V was trimmed by 0 bases and J by 1 base, leaving 4 bases between them. The CDR3 is CASSYSWSNQPQHF. The CDR3 DNA is TGTGCCAGCAGTTACTCCTGGAGCAATCAGCCCCAGCATTTT.

The chain links TRBV6-1 to TRBJ2-1, with 15 bases that match TRBD2. This CDR3 is built from 17 residues. In germline, CDR1 is MNHNS, CDR2 SASEGT. J gave up 9 bases and V 2 bases, and 8 bases lay outside the gene matches. The CDR3 sequence: CASSESGTSGRPLEQFF. The CDR3 coding sequence is TGTGCCAGCAGTGAATCCGGGACTAGCGGGAGGCCGCTTGAGCAGTTCTTC.

This clonotype was counted at least ten times. The chain joins TRBV7-9 to TRBJ2-3, with D perhaps being TRBD1 or TRBD2 (5 bases each). Germline lookup yields CDR1 SEHNR and CDR2 FQNEAQ (reference sequence). V gave up 4 bases and J gave up 4 bases, with 12 bases separating them. The CDR3 consists of 14 residues. This chain's CDR3 is CASSSGLAADTQYF. The CDR3 DNA sequence: TGTGCCAGCAGCTCGGGGCTAGCTGCAGATACGCAGTATTTT.

This clonotype occurred a few times. The chain carries TRBV7-6 and TRBJ1-1; D unresolved. V lost 1 base and J lost 3, with 9 bases in between. Germline V gene lookup returns CDR1 SGHVS and CDR2 FNYEAQ. This CDR3 has 14 amino acids. CDR3 in DNA: TGTGCCAGCAGCTTAGTTAGATGGGACACTGAAGCTTTCTTT. Its translation: CASSLVRWDTEAFF.

The V gene is TRBV19, the J gene TRBJ1-2, with D perhaps TRBD1 (6 bases). In germline, CDR1 is LNHDA, CDR2 SQIVND (reference sequence). The CDR3 totals 13 residues. V was cut by 9 bases and J by 5 bases, with 16 bases left in between. CDR3 region: CASRGGPTYGYTF. CDR3 DNA sequence: TGTGCCAGCCGGGGGGGGCCAACTTATGGCTACACCTTC.

The V and J genes are TRBV7-2 and TRBJ2-1; possibly TRBD1 for D (6 bases). The germline V and J ends were trimmed by 2 bases and 4 bases, with 9 bases remaining between them. The CDR3 extends over 14 amino acids. Germline V gives CDR1 SGHTA, CDR2 FQGNSA. The CDR3 DNA reads TGTGCCAGCAGCTTATGGCAGGGGTACAATGAGCAGTTCTTC. As protein: CASSLWQGYNEQFF.

This clonotype was seen repeatedly, ten times or more. The chain combines TRBV20-1 with TRBJ2-2; 7 bases map to TRBD2. Germline V CDR1 and CDR2: DFQATT, SNEGSKA (reference sequence). The CDR3 runs 14 residues. The J segment lost 6 bases and the V segment lost 5 bases, leaving 9 bases of the junction unmatched. CDR3 in amino acids: CSAGGGGLPGELFF. CDR3 in DNA: TGCAGTGCTGGGGGGGGAGGCCTCCCCGGGGAGCTGTTTTTT.

V and J are TRBV6-5 and TRBJ1-2; 8 bases map to TRBD1. The J segment lost 9 bases and the V segment lost 2 bases, leaving 8 bases of the junction unmatched. The CDR3 has 14 amino acids. CDR1 is MNHEY and CDR2 is SVGAGI in the germline V gene. The CDR3 region is CASSYRGQGTSYTF. The CDR3 DNA is TGTGCCAGCAGTTACCGCGGACAGGGCACGAGCTACACCTTC.

This clonotype was seen ten or more times. The CDR3 DNA reads as TGTGCCAGCAGCTTACCCGGGAGACTAACTTACAATGAGCAGTTCTTC. This codes for CASSLPGRLTYNEQFF. The rearrangement joins TRBV7-2 to TRBJ2-1, with D possibly being TRBD2 (6 bases). Between the trimmed V and J ends, which lost 2 bases and 4 bases, there was a span of 15 bases. The CDR3 is 16 amino acids. CDR1 and CDR2 (germline): SGHTA, FQGNSA.